This T cell receptor (beta chain) was captured in a study of CD8 T cells in ankylosing spondylitis. The CDR3 sequence is 15 residues long. The V gene's germline CDR1 is SGHAT and CDR2 FQDESV (reference sequence). Deletions cut 5 bases from V and 3 bases from J, with 14 bases between. About this clonotype itself: Its matching antigen is unknown.

Preparation of TCR beta libraries was done by quantitative 5'-RACE with molecular barcodes. TCRdb ran MiXCR on the 5' RACE reads and lists one entry per CDR3 protein. The table shows about 840,000 distinct CDR3 sequences, with about 11% occurring only once. Study-wide results and caveats: Seemingly distinctive of ankylosing spondylitis blood was a TCR beta motif formed by eight highly homologous variants. Enrichment of disease-linked clones was reportedly significant in matched ankylosing spondylitis synovial fluid. Disease-linked clones, CD8+, were relatively rare in peripheral blood. There were earlier reports of some motif variants in reactive arthritis synovial fluid and blood.

Sequenced sample: blood, either unsorted or a sorted T cell fraction (not recorded which). This receptor was identified in a male donor with ankylosing spondylitis. The V gene is TRBV11-1, the J gene TRBJ2-1; D tentatively fits TRBD1 or TRBD2 (7 bases each). The CDR3, as DNA: TGTGCCAGCAGCCCAGGGGGGGACAGCTACAATGAGCAGTTCTTC. This translates into CASSPGGDSYNEQFF.